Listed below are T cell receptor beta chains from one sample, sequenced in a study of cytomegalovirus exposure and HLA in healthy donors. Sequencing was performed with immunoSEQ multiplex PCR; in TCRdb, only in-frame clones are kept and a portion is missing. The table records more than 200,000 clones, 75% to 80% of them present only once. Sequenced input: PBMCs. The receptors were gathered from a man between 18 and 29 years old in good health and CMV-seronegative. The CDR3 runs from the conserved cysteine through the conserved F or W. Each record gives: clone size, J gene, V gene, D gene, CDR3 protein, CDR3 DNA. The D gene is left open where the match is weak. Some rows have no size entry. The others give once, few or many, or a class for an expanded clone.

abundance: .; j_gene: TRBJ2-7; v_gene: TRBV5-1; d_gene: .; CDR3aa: CASSSLSDEQYF; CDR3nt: TGCGCCAGCAGCTCCCTCTCAGACGAGCAGTACTTC
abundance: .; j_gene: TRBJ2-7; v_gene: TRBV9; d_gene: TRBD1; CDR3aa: CASSVGTGISYEQYF; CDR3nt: TGTGCCAGCAGCGTAGGGACAGGCATCTCCTACGAGCAGTACTTC
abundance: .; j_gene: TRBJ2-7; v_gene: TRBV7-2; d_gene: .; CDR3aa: CASSFEAGISYEQYF; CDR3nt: TGTGCCAGCAGCTTTGAGGCGGGAATCTCCTACGAGCAGTACTTC
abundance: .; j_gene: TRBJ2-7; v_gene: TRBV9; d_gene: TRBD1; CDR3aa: CASSVGGQRYEQYF; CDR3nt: TGTGCCAGCAGCGTAGGGGGACAGCGCTACGAGCAGTACTTC
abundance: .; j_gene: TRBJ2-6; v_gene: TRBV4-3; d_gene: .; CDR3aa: CASSQDGSNSGANVLTF; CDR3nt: TGCGCCAGCAGCCAAGATGGGAGCAACTCTGGGGCCAACGTCCTGACTTTC
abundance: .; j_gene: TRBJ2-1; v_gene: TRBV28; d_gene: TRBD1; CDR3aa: CASRDRDREFF; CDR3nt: TGTGCCAGCAGGGACCGGGACAGGGAGTTCTTC
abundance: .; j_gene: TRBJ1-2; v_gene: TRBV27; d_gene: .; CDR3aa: CASSATGSYGYTF; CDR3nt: TGTGCCAGCAGTGCGACAGGCAGCTATGGCTACACCTTC
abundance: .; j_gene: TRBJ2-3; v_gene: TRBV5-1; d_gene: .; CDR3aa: CASSSSTGGRTDTQYF; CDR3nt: TGCGCCAGCAGCTCATCCACCGGAGGGCGCACAGATACGCAGTATTTT
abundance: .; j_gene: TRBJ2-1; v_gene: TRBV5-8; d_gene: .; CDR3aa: CASSRLTGRGQFF; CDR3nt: TGTGCCAGCAGCCGCTTGACAGGCCGGGGGCAGTTCTTC
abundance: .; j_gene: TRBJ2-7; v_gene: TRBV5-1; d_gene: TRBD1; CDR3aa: CASSLGLGQRAYEQYF; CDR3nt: TGCGCCAGCAGCTTGGGTTTGGGACAGCGAGCCTACGAGCAGTACTTC
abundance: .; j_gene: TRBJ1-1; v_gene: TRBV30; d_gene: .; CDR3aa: CAWSPQEGGVTEAFF; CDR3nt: TGTGCCTGGAGTCCACAGGAGGGAGGGGTCACTGAAGCTTTCTTT
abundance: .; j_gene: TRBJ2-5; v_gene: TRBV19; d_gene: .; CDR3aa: CASSIRAEETQYF; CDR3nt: TGTGCCAGTAGTATCAGGGCCGAAGAGACCCAGTACTTC
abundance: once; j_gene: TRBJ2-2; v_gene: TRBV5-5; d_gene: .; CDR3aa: CASSLEPTGELFF; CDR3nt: TGTGCCAGCAGCTTGGAGCCCACCGGGGAGCTGTTTTTT
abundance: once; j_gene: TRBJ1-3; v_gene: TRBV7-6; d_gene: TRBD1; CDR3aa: CASSRTGSRDPGNTIYF; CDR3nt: TGTGCCAGCAGCCGGACAGGGAGCAGGGATCCAGGAAACACCATATATTTT
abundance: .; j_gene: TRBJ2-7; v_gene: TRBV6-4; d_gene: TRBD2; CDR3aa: CASSVLAGYEQYF; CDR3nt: TGTGCCAGCAGTGTACTAGCGGGCTACGAGCAGTACTTC
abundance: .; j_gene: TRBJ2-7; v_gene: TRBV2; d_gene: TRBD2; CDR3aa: CASSRGEVGTSSYEQYF; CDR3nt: TGTGCCAGCAGCCGGGGGGAGGTCGGGACGAGTTCCTACGAGCAGTACTTC
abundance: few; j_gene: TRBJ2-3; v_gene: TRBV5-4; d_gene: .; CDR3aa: CASSLWDTGQSTDTQYF; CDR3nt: TGTGCCAGCAGCTTGTGGGACACAGGGCAAAGCACAGATACGCAGTATTTT
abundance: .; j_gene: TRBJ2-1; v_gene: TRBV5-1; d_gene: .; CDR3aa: CASSLSGGYNEQFF; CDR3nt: TGCGCCAGCAGCTTGTCCGGGGGCTACAATGAGCAGTTCTTC
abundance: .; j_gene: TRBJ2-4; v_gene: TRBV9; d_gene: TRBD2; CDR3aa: CASSEFSSGRSNIQYF; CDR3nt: TGTGCCAGCAGCGAATTTAGTAGCGGGAGGTCAAACATTCAGTACTTC
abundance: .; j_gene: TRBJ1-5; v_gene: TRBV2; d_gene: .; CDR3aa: CASSERGRGNQPQHF; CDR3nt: TGTGCCAGCAGTGAACGGGGGAGAGGCAATCAGCCCCAGCATTTT
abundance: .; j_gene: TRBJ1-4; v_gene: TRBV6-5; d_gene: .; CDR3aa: CASSYLATNEKLFF; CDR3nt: TGTGCCAGCAGTTACCTAGCAACTAATGAAAAACTGTTTTTT
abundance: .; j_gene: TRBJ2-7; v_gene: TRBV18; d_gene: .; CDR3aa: CASSPGSYEQYF; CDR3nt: TGTGCCAGCTCACCAGGGAGCTACGAGCAGTACTTC
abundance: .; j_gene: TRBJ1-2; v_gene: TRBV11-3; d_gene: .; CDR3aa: CASSPRGAGAPNYGYTF; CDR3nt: TGTGCCAGCAGCCCGAGAGGGGCAGGGGCTCCAAACTATGGCTACACCTTC
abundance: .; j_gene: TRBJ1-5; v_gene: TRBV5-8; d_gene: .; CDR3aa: CASSLWTAPAGQPQHF; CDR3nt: TGTGCCAGCAGCTTGTGGACAGCTCCCGCAGGGCAGCCCCAGCATTTT
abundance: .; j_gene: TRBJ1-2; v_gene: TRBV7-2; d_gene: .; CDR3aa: CASRNSIVPGGYTF; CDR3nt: TGTGCCAGCAGAAACTCGATAGTACCCGGGGGCTACACCTTC
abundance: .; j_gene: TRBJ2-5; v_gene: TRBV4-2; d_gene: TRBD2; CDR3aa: CASSQGLALETQYF; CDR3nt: TGTGCCAGCAGCCAGGGACTAGCGCTGGAGACCCAGTACTTC
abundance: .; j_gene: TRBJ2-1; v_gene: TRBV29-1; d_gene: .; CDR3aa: CSVDMEGPYNEQFF; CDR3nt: TGCAGCGTTGATATGGAGGGGCCTTACAATGAGCAGTTCTTC
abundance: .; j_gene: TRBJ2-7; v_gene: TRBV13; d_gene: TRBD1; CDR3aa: CASSLVSGPGGSYEQYF; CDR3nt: TGTGCCAGCAGCTTGGTCTCGGGGCCAGGGGGCAGCTACGAGCAGTACTTC
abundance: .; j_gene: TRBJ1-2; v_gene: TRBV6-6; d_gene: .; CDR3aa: CVPLEEGGYTF; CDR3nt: TGTGTCCCACTAGAGGAGGGTGGCTACACCTTC
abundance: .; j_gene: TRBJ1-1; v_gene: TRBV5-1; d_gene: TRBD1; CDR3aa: CASSLLPEPGQGVNTEAFF; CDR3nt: TGCGCCAGCAGCTTGCTTCCCGAACCGGGACAGGGTGTGAACACTGAAGCTTTCTTT
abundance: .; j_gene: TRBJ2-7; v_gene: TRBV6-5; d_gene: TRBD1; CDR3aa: CASSLIRQGAHEQYF; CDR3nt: TGTGCCAGCAGTTTAATTCGACAGGGTGCTCACGAGCAGTACTTC
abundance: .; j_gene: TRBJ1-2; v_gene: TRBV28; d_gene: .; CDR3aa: CASRGSGGYTF; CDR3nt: TGTGCCAGCAGAGGCTCGGGGGGCTACACCTTC
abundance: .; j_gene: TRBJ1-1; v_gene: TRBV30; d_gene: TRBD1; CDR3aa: CALKLQGYTEAFF; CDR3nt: TGTGCTTTGAAGCTACAGGGGTACACTGAAGCTTTCTTT
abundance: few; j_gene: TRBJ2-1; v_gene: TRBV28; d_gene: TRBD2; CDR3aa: CASSFPPRSPGLAEKGHSYNEQFF; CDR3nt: TGTGCCAGCAGTTTCCCACCTCGGTCCCCGGGACTAGCGGAAAAGGGACACTCCTACAATGAGCAGTTCTTC
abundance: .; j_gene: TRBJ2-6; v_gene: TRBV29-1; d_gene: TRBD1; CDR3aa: CSVEVVQGFSGANVLTF; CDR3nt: TGCAGCGTTGAAGTAGTACAGGGGTTCTCTGGGGCCAACGTCCTGACTTTC
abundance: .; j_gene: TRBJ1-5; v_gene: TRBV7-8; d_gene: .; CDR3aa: CASSGATLAQHF; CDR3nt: TGTGCCAGCAGCGGTGCGACACTTGCCCAGCATTTT
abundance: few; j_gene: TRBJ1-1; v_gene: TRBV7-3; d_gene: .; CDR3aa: CASSLRANTEAFF; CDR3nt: TGTGCCAGCAGCTTAAGGGCTAACACTGAAGCTTTCTTT
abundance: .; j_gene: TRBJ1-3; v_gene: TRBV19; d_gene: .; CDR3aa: CASSAHPTGNTIYF; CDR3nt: TGTGCCAGTAGTGCTCATCCGACAGGAAACACCATATATTTT
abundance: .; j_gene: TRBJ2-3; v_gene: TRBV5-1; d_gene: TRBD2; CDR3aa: CASSRGTSGTDTQYF; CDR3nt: TGCGCCAGCAGCCGCGGGACTAGCGGGACAGATACGCAGTATTTT
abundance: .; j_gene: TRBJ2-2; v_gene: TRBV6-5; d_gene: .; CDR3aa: CASSAGTLTGELFF; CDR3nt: TGTGCCAGCAGTGCCGGGACACTGACCGGGGAGCTGTTTTTT
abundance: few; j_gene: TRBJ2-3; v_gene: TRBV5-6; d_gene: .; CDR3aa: CASSLPGPDTQYF; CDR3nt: TGTGCCAGCAGCCTACCAGGCCCCGATACGCAGTATTTT